The 27 T cell receptor beta chains in this list originate from one sample, sequenced in a study of T cells in Graves' hyperthyroidism and ophthalmopathy. What was amplified from RNA transcripts were TCR beta CDR3 regions. A set of HTBI primers served as the primers for a first-round RT-PCR of the TCR CDR3. TCRdb re-analysed the multiplex PCR reads in MiXCR, keeping a single row per CDR3 protein. The sample records around 300,000 distinct CDR3 sequences, 12% to 15% being singletons. The sample was blood. These receptors were taken from a woman between 40 and 55 years old with Graves' ophthalmopathy.

The chain recombines TRBV24-1 with TRBJ1-5, with unresolved D. Germline CDR1 KGHDR, CDR2 SFDVKD. The CDR3 totals 16 residues. Trimming left V 3 bases short and J 4 bases short, with 15 bases between. The CDR3 sequence: CATSDTDPRGNQPQHF. DNA for the CDR3: TGTGCCACCAGTGATACCGACCCTCGAGGAAATCAGCCCCAGCATTTT.

This clonotype was picked up a small number of times. V gene TRBV7-9 combines with J gene TRBJ2-3; 9 bases fit TRBD2. The V segment lost 5 bases and the J segment 1 base; nucleotides outside the gene matches: 7. The CDR3 sequence is 16 residues long. Germline CDR1 SEHNR, CDR2 FQNEAQ (reference sequence). The CDR3 DNA sequence: TGTGCCAGCAGCCGCCTTAGCGGGAGACGCACAGATACGCAGTATTTT. Protein product: CASSRLSGRRTDTQYF.

On this clonotype itself: With a much larger clone just one base away, this may be a read error. This chain uses TRBV10-3 with TRBJ2-7; the D gene is possibly TRBD1 (5 bases). In germline, CDR1 is ENHRY, CDR2 SYGVKD. With 9 bases removed from V and 2 bases from J, the gap between germline ends came to 14 bases. This CDR3 contains 13 residues. The CDR3 loop reads CAIQEGPPYEQYF. The CDR3 DNA reads as TGTGCCATACAGGAAGGGCCTCCCTACGAGCAGTACTTC.

This clonotype showed up many times. The chain is built from TRBV20-1 and TRBJ1-1; tentatively, D is TRBD1 (5 bases). Germline lookup yields CDR1 DFQATT and CDR2 SNEGSKA (reference sequence). V lost 5 bases, J lost 4 bases, and 8 bases lay in between. This CDR3 contains 11 residues. This chain's CDR3 is CSAPRATEAFF. In DNA, the CDR3 is TGCAGTGCTCCCAGGGCCACTGAAGCTTTCTTT.

This clonotype was seen many times. The V and J genes are TRBV28 and TRBJ1-4; possibly TRBD1 for D (5 bases). The V and J ends lost 4 bases and 6 bases respectively, with 12 bases between them. Germline CDR1 and CDR2: MDHEN and SYDVKM. CDR3 length: 14 amino acids. In DNA, the CDR3 is TGTGCCAGCAGTTCGGACACCGAGGATGAAAAACTGTTTTTT. The encoded protein is CASSSDTEDEKLFF.

A few counts support this clonotype. This sequence joins TRBV10-3 and TRBJ1-3; possibly TRBD1 for D (5 bases). CDR3 size: 15 residues. V was pared by 0 bases and J by 3 bases, with 9 bases between. CDR1 is ENHRY, CDR2 SYGVKD, per germline. CDR3 DNA: TGTGCCATCAGTGAGTCCCAGGGCAGTGGAAACACCATATATTTT. Residues: CAISESQGSGNTIYF.

CDR3 bases: TGCGCCAGCAGGGGGCTAGCGGGAGAGGAGACCCAGTACTTC. Residues: CASRGLAGEETQYF. The rearrangement uses TRBV10-2 and TRBJ2-5; 10 positions match TRBD2. Per germline, CDR1 WSHSY and CDR2 SAAADI. The CDR3 loop spans 14 amino acids. The junction had 6 bases not matched to a gene; V was cut back by 6 bases and J by 5 bases.

The CDR3 region has the DNA TGCGCCAGCAGCGACGGACTAGCGGGGGGGCCGAGGGAGCAGTTCTTC. This gives the protein CASSDGLAGGPREQFF. The V gene is TRBV5-1, the J gene TRBJ2-1, with 15 bases aligning to TRBD2. With 4 bases clipped from V and 10 bases from J, the junction kept 9 bases outside the gene matches. CDR1 is SGHRS and CDR2 is YFSETQ in the germline V gene. The CDR3 runs 16 residues.

This rearrangement joins TRBV7-9 to TRBJ2-1, with D possibly TRBD2 on 5 matching bases. Germline lookup yields CDR1 SEHNR and CDR2 FQNEAQ (reference sequence). The CDR3 totals 14 residues. Trimming stripped 1 base from V and 9 bases from J, with 13 bases between. The CDR3 spells CASSLGGPRAEQFF. The CDR3 coding sequence is TGTGCCAGCAGCTTAGGAGGGCCCCGGGCTGAGCAGTTCTTC.

This clonotype was seen at least ten times. CDR3 sequence (DNA): TGTGCCATCAGTGAATCGTATAGCAATCAGCCCCAGCATTTT. Protein product: CAISESYSNQPQHF. V usage is TRBV10-3 and J usage is TRBJ1-5; D unresolved. The length of the CDR3 is 14 residues. Germline CDR1 is ENHRY and CDR2 is SYGVKD. Trimming took 3 bases from V and 0 from J, leaving 6 bases between them.

In its sample, this clonotype was seen many times. This chain links TRBV5-5 with TRBJ2-7; the D gene is possibly TRBD1 (5 bases). V shed 1 base and J shed 1 base, with 9 bases lying between them. The germline CDR1 and CDR2 sequences are SGHKS and YYEKEE (reference sequence). This CDR3 is 14 amino acids long. The CDR3 spells CASSLLPGSYEQYF. As DNA, the CDR3 is TGTGCCAGCAGCTTGCTTCCAGGGTCCTACGAGCAGTACTTC.

V gene TRBV10-3 combines with J gene TRBJ1-2, with a weak D call TRBD1 (5 bases). V lost 9 bases, J lost 7 bases, and 12 bases lay in between. Germline lookup yields CDR1 ENHRY and CDR2 SYGVKD. The CDR3 consists of 11 residues. This CDR3 is CAIQGFSGYTF. Written as DNA, the CDR3 is TGTGCCATTCAGGGTTTTAGTGGCTACACCTTC.

This clonotype was seen many times. The CDR3 is CASSLAPRGRYNEQFF. CDR3 in DNA: TGTGCCAGCAGCTTAGCCCCCAGGGGCCGGTACAATGAGCAGTTCTTC. The chain joins TRBV11-2 to TRBJ2-1; D possibly corresponds to TRBD1 (6 bases). The CDR3 extends over 16 amino acids. Trimming took off 1 base at V and 4 bases at J, with 14 bases between the two ends. Germline CDR1 and CDR2: SGHAT and FQNNGV.

This clonotype was picked up many times. The DNA of the CDR3 is TGTGCCAGCAGTCTGGGGCAGAACAATCAGCCCCAGCATTTT. This codes for CASSLGQNNQPQHF. The rearrangement joins TRBV12-3 or TRBV12-4 to TRBJ1-5, with a possible D match to TRBD1 (5 bases). The V end was cut by 5 bases, the J end by 3 bases, with 11 bases between. This CDR3 contains 14 residues.

The rearrangement uses TRBV14 and TRBJ1-1; the D is unclear. This CDR3 is 15 amino acids long. V was trimmed by 1 base and J by 1 base, leaving 10 bases between them. The germline V gene has CDR1 SGHDN and CDR2 FVKESK. CDR3 in amino acids: CASSQGGLRNTEAFF. CDR3 DNA: TGTGCCAGCAGCCAAGGGGGTCTTCGGAACACTGAAGCTTTCTTT.

This clonotype was counted many times. V usage is TRBV11-3 and J usage is TRBJ2-2; 9 bases align to TRBD1. Germline V CDR1 and CDR2: SGHNT, YENEEA. The CDR3 has 20 amino acids. V was pared by 5 bases and J by 0 bases, with 16 bases of the junction left unmatched. This CDR3 reads CASSPRPGQGRSANTGELFF. CDR3 sequence (DNA): TGTGCCAGCAGCCCCAGGCCGGGACAGGGACGATCCGCGAACACCGGGGAGCTGTTTTTT.

This clonotype was detected only a few times. The rearrangement uses TRBV7-2 and TRBJ2-4; 9 nucleotides align to TRBD2. Germline CDR1 is SGHTA and CDR2 is FQGNSA. The CDR3 is made up of 18 amino acids. V shed 5 bases, J shed 0 bases, and the junction held 11 bases outside the gene matches. The CDR3 sequence: CASSQQIAGATAKNIQYF. The CDR3 coding sequence is TGTGCCAGCAGCCAACAAATAGCGGGAGCCACAGCCAAAAACATTCAGTACTTC.

Many counts were recorded for this clonotype. As DNA, the CDR3 is TGTGCCAGCAGCCAACCCACTGGTTTGGACTATGGCTACACCTTC. Its protein product is CASSQPTGLDYGYTF. The V call is TRBV4-2, the J call TRBJ1-2; D not certain. V was trimmed by 2 bases and J by 3 bases, leaving 13 bases between them. The CDR3 has 15 amino acids. The germline CDR1 and CDR2 sequences are LGHNA and YNFKEQ.

This chain connects TRBV6-2 or TRBV6-3 to TRBJ1-4; D not certain. The CDR3 runs to 15 residues. V gave up 2 bases and J gave up 9 bases, with 16 bases separating them. CDR1 MNHEY and CDR2 SVGEGT come from the germline V gene. The chain's CDR3 is CASSYGPGRAKKLFF. The CDR3 DNA reads TGTGCCAGCAGTTACGGACCGGGAAGAGCGAAAAAACTGTTTTTT.

Notes on this clonotype: Germline is not matched at one junction end, which may reflect a read error. The rearrangement uses TRBV7-9 and TRBJ2-5, with no clear D. Germline assignment: CDR1 SEHNR and CDR2 FQNEAQ (reference sequence). This CDR3 contains 15 residues. Here the CDR3 reads CASSLIIAYQEAQYF. The CDR3 DNA follows: TGTGCCAGCAGCTTAATTATAGCCTACCAAGAGGCCCAGTACTTC.

This clonotype was observed a single time. This sequence joins TRBV18 and TRBJ2-7; the D is unclear. Germline V gene lookup returns CDR1 KGHSH and CDR2 LQKENI. This CDR3 is 14 amino acids long. Trimming left V 2 bases short and J 0 bases short, with 8 bases between. The CDR3 protein is CASSPGVNSYEQYF. In nucleotides, the CDR3 is TGTGCCAGCTCACCAGGAGTAAACTCCTACGAGCAGTACTTC.

The gene calls are TRBV15 and TRBJ2-5; D is unclear. Germline-derived CDR1 and CDR2 are LNHNV and YYDKDF (reference sequence). This CDR3 is built from 12 residues. The V end lost 10 bases, the J end lost 2 bases, and 11 bases lay between the germline ends. CDR3 nucleotide sequence: TGTGCCAACCCGTGGGTTCAAGAGACCCAGTACTTC. Encoded protein: CANPWVQETQYF.

The chain uses TRBV28 and TRBJ1-1; 11 positions match TRBD1. The CDR3 length is 17 residues. V lost 4 bases and J lost 7; bases outside the gene matches: 14. Germline values: CDR1 MDHEN, CDR2 SYDVKM. CDR3 amino acids: CASSSLGGTGGEIEAFF. The CDR3 coding sequence is TGTGCCAGCAGTTCCCTTGGAGGGACAGGGGGGGAAATTGAAGCTTTCTTT.

This clonotype has more than one count but fewer than ten. J is TRBJ2-4 and V is TRBV10-3, with 13 bases that match TRBD2. The germline CDR1 and CDR2 sequences are ENHRY and SYGVKD. The trim removed 2 bases at V and 7 bases at J, leaving 5 bases unmatched. This CDR3 region has 16 residues. CDR3 protein: CAISEGLAGAGNIQYF. CDR3 bases: TGTGCCATCAGTGAGGGACTAGCGGGAGCTGGGAACATTCAGTACTTC.

V is TRBV5-8 and J is TRBJ1-5; no firm D call. Germline lookup yields CDR1 SGHTS and CDR2 YDEGEE. The V end was cut by 4 bases, the J end by 0 bases, with 8 bases between. The CDR3 length is 14 residues. The CDR3: CASSRRRSNQPQHF. DNA of the CDR3: TGTGCCAGCAGCCGGCGGCGTAGCAATCAGCCCCAGCATTTT.

Ten or more counts support this clonotype. The CDR3 DNA is TGTGCCAGCAGTGACCTAGTCGTCTCACCCCTCCACTTT. It codes for CASSDLVVSPLHF. V gene TRBV6-1 combines with J gene TRBJ1-6; no reliable D call. Between the trimmed V and J ends, which lost 3 bases and 10 bases, there was a span of 10 bases. CDR1 MNHNS and CDR2 SASEGT come from the germline V gene. This CDR3 contains 13 residues.

The chain uses TRBV7-6 and TRBJ1-5; no clear D gene. The V and J ends lost 3 bases and 8 bases respectively, with 11 bases between them. Germline V lookup: CDR1 SGHVS, CDR2 FNYEAQ. The CDR3 consists of 13 residues. The CDR3 DNA reads TGTGCCAGCAGCTTCTCCCCAATGGAGCCCCAGCATTTT. Amino acids: CASSFSPMEPQHF.